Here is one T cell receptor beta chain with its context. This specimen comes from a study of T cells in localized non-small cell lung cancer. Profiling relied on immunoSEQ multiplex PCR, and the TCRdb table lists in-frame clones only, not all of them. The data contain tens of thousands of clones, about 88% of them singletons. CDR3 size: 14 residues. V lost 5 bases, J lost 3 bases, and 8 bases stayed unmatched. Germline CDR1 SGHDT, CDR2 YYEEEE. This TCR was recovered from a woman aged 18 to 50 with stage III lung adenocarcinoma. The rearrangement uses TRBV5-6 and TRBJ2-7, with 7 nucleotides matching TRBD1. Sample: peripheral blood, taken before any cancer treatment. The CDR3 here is CASRYRGSFYEQYF. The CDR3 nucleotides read TGTGCCAGCAGATACAGGGGATCTTTCTACGAGCAGTACTTC.